This T cell receptor beta chain was recovered during a study of T cells expressing NK-cell markers. Broader study findings: Topping the CD3+CD56-NKG2C+ fraction as well were these clonotypes, in a handful of donors.

TCRdb re-called the 5' RACE reads and catalogs CDR3 proteins one per entry, DNA excluded. The specimen's table records about 370,000 distinct CDR3 sequences. Notes on this clonotype: Its antigen remains unidentified.

Sequencing input: blood T cells: a sorted CD56 or NKG2C T cell subset, CD4+ or CD8+ T cells, or bulk PBMC T cells (not recorded which). The sequence was collected from a woman between 50 and 59 years old in good health.

CDR3 sequence reads: CASSRIRDTIYF. This rearrangement joins TRBV7-2 to TRBJ1-3. CDR1 is SGHTA and CDR2 is FQGNSA in the germline V gene. The length of the CDR3 is 12 residues.